This T cell receptor beta chain originates from a study of T cells in women clearing cervical HPV infection. Turning to the study itself: Controls gave blood once infection was undetectable; cases at lesion identification. Study-wide results and limits: TRBV6-7 relative abundance averaged roughly 0.1% in cases and 0.15% to 0.2% in controls.

A remark on this clone: What it binds is not known. The read comes to an end 3 residues before the CDR3 does, leaving the germline J gene to fill in the end.

immunoSEQ multiplex PCR used an average of about 1,200 ng genomic DNA. The method was immunoSEQ multiplex PCR; TCRdb's version includes in-frame clones alone and lacks a portion of them. This table holds roughly 30,000 clones. All donors had a single incident cervical HPV16 infection, not prevalent. The CDR3 totals 15 residues. Germline loops: CDR1 SEHNR, CDR2 FQNEAQ (reference sequence). V lost 5 bases, J lost 7 bases, and 11 bases stayed unmatched. V is TRBV7-9 and J is TRBJ2-1; 7 nucleotides align to TRBD1. The clonotype was recovered from a woman between 18 and 69 years old with a cervical HPV16 infection that either progressed to CIN3+ or cleared (not recorded which). The sample comprised blood buffy coat. The sequenced CDR3 bases are TGTGCCAGCAGCCCCTCGCGAGGGGGCCTTAATGAG. The encoded protein is CASSPSRGGLNE. The complete CDR3 sequence is CASSPSRGGLNEQFF.